The sequence of this TCR beta chain was determined in a study of post-analysis software for immune sequencing data. Study-level findings and limits: When patients were compared with controls, four to six TRBV segments were more frequent, TRBV5-6, TRBV5-1 and TRBV20-1 among them. When compared against controls, multiple sclerosis patients showed significantly lower normalized Chao1 diversity.

Unique molecular identifiers had been added to the TCR beta cDNA libraries. Each sample of about 0.9 to 10 million input T cells yielded about 500,000 cDNA molecules, so each molecule approximated one T cell. TCRdb independently ran MiXCR on the PCR reads; one entry per CDR3 protein. Seen here are around 440,000 distinct CDR3 sequences, roughly 45% observed once, and the top ten hold 9% to 13%. This CDR3 is built from 15 residues. Germline V gives CDR1 DFQATT, CDR2 SNEGSKA (reference sequence). Regarding this clonotype: Its antigen is unidentified.

The receptor comes from a girl between 5 and 17 years old with multiple sclerosis. What was sequenced was blood. The V gene is TRBV20-1, the J gene TRBJ2-5; D gene ambiguous. The end of the DNA aligns better with TRBJ2-7, so the J call may be wrong. The CDR3, as DNA: TGCAGTGCGTCCAGTCCCGGGCCCTTCTCGTACGAGCAGTACTTC. This gives the protein CSASSPGPFSYEQYF.